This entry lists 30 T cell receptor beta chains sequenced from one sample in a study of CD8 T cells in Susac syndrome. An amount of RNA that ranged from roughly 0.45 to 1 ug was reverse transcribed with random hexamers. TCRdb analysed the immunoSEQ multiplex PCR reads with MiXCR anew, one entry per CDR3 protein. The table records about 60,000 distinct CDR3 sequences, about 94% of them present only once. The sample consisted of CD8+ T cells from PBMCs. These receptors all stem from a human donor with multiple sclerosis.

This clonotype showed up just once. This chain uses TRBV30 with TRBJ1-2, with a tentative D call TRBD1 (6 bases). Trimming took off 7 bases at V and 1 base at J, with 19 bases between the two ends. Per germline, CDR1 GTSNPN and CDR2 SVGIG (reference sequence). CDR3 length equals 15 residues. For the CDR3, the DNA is TGTGCCTTCCTTTACCGGGACAAGTATAACTATGGCTACACCTTC. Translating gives CAFLYRDKYNYGYTF. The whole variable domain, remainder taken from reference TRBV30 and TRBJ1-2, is SQTIHQWPATLVQPVGSPLSLECTVEGTSNPNLYWYRQAAGRGLQLLFYSVGIGQISSEVPQNLSASRPQDRQFILSSKKLLLSDSGFYLCAFLYRDKYNYGYTFGSGTRLTVV.

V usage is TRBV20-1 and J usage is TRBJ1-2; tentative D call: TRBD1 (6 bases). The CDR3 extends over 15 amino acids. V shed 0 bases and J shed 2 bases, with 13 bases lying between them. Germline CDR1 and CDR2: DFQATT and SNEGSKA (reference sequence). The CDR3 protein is CSARDPGQTNYGYTF. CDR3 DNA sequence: TGCAGTGCTAGAGATCCTGGACAGACAAACTATGGCTACACCTTC.

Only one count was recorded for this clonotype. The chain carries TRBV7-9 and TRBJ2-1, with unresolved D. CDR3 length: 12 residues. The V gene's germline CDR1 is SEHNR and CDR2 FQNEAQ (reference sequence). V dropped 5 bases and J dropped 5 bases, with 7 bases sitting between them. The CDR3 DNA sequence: TGTGCCAGCAGCCAAGGTGACAATGAGCAGTTCTTC. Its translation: CASSQGDNEQFF.

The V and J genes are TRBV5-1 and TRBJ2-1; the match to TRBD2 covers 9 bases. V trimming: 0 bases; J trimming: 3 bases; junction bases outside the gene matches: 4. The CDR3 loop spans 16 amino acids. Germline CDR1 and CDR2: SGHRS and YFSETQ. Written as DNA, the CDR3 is TGCGCCAGCAGCTTGGAACAGCGGGAGGTCTACAATGAGCAGTTCTTC. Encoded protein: CASSLEQREVYNEQFF. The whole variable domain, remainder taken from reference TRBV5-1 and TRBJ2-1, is KAGVTQTPRYLIKTRGQQVTLSCSPISGHRSVSWYQQTPGQGLQFLFEYFSETQRNKGNFPGRFSGRQFSNSRSEMNVSTLELGDSALYLCASSLEQREVYNEQFFGPGTRLTVL.

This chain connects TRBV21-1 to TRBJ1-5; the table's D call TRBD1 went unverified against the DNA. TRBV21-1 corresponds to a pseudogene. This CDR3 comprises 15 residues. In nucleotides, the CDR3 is TGTGCCAGCAGCAAGGACAAGGGGCGAAGTCAGCCCCAGCATTTT. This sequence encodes CASSKDKGRSQPQHF.

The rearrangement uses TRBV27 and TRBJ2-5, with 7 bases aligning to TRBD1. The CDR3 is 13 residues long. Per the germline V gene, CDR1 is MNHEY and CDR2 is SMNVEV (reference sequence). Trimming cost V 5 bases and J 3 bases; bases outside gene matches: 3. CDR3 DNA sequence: TGTGCCAGCAGTCGTACAGGGGAAGAGACCCAGTACTTC. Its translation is CASSRTGEETQYF.

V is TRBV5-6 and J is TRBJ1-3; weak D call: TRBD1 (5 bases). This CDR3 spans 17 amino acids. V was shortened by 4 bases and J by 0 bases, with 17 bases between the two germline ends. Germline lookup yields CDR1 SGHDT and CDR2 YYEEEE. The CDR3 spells CASSGRVGEFSGNTIYF. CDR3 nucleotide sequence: TGTGCCAGCAGCGGAAGAGTAGGGGAATTCTCTGGAAACACCATATATTTT.

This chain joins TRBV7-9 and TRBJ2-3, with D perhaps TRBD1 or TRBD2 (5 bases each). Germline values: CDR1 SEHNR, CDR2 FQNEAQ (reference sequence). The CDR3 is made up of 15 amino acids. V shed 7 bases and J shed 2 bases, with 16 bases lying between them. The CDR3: CASIIRDGDTDTQYF. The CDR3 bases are TGTGCCAGCATTATCCGGGACGGAGACACAGATACGCAGTATTTT.

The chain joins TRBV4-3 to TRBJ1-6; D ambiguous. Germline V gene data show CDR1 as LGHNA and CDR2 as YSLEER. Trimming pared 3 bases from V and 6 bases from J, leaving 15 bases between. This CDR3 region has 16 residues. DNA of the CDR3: TGCGCCAGCAGCCATGAGATAACAGACGGTAATTCACCCCTCCACTTT. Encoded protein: CASSHEITDGNSPLHF.

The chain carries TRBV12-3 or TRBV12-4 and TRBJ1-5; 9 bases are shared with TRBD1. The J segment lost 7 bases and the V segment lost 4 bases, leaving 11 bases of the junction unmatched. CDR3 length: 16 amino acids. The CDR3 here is CASSSTGTGSGQPQHF. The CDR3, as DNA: TGTGCCAGCAGTTCAACCGGGACAGGGTCCGGACAGCCCCAGCATTTT.

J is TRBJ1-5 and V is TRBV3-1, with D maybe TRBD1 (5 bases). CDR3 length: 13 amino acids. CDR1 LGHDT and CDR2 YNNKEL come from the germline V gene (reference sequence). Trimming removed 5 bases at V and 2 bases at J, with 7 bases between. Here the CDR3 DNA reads TGTGCCAGCAGCGAGACAGGCAATCAGCCCCAGCATTTT. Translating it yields CASSETGNQPQHF.

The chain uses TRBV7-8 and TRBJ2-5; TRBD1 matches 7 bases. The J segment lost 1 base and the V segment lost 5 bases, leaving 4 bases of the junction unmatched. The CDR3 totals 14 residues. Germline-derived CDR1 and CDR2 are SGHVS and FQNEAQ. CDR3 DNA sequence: TGTGCCAGCAGCCCCCGGGACAGCCAAGAGACCCAGTACTTC. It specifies CASSPRDSQETQYF.

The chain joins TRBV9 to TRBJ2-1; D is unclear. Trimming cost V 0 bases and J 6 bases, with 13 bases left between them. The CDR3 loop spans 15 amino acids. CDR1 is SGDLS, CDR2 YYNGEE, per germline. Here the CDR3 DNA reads TGTGCCAGCAGCGTAGAGGACCCAAGAGTCAATGAGCAGTTCTTC. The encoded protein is CASSVEDPRVNEQFF.

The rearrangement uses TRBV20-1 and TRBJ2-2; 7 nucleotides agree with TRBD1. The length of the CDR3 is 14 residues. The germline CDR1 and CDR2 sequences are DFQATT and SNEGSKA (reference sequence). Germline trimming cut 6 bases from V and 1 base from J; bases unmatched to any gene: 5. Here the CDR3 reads CSARDSRNTGELFF. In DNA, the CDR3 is TGCAGTGCCCGGGACAGCAGGAACACCGGGGAGCTGTTTTTT.

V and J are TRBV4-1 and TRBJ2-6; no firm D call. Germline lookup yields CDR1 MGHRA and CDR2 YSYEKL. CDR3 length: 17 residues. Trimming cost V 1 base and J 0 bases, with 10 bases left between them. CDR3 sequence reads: CASSQVVSSSGANVLTF. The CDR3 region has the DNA TGCGCCAGCAGCCAAGTGGTATCGAGCTCTGGGGCCAACGTCCTGACTTTC.

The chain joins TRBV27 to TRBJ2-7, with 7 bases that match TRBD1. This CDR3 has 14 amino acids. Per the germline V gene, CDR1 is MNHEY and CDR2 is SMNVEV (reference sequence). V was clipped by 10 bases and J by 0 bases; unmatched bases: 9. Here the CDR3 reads CATRWSGGSYEQYF. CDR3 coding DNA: TGTGCCACCCGATGGTCAGGGGGCTCCTACGAGCAGTACTTC.

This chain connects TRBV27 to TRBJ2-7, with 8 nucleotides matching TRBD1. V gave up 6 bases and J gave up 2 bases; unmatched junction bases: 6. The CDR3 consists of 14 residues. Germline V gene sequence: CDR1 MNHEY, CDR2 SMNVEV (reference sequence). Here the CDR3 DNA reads TGTGCCAGCAGGCCGGGACAGGCAACCTACGAGCAGTACTTC. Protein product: CASRPGQATYEQYF.

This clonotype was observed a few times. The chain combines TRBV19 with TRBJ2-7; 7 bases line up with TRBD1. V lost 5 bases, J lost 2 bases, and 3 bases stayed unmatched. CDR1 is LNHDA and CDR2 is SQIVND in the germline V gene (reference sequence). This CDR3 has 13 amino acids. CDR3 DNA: TGTGCCAGTAGTTCGGGACAGACCTACGAGCAGTACTTC. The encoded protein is CASSSGQTYEQYF.

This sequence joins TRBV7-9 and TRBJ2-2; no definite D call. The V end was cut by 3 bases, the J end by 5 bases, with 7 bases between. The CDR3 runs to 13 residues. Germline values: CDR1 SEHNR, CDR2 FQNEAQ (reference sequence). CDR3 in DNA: TGTGCCAGCAGCTTCTCAGTAACCGGGGAGCTGTTTTTT. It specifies CASSFSVTGELFF.

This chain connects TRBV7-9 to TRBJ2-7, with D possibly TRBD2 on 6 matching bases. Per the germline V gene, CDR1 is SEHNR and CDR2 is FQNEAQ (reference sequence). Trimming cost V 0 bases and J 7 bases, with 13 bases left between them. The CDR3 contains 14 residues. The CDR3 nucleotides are TGTGCCAGCAGCTTAGCCGTGGAGGGGAGAGAGCAGTACTTC. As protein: CASSLAVEGREQYF.

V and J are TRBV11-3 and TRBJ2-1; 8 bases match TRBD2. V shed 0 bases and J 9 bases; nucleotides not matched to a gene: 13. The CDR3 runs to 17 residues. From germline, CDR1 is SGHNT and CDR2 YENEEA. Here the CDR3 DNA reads TGTGCCAGCAGCTTAGATTCAGCGGGAGATCGGGTTAGTGAGCAGTTCTTC. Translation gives CASSLDSAGDRVSEQFF.

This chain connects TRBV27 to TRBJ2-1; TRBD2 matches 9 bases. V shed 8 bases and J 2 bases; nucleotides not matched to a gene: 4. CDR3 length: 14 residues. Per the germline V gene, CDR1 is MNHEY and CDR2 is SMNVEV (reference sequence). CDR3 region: CASRPSGTYNEQFF. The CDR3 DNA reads TGTGCCAGCCGACCTAGCGGGACCTACAATGAGCAGTTCTTC.

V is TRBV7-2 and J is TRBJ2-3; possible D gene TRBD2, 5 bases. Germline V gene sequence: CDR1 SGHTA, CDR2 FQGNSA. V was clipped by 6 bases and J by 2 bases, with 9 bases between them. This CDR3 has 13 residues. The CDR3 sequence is CASRTGLTDTQYF. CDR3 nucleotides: TGTGCCAGCAGGACCGGACTCACAGATACGCAGTATTTT. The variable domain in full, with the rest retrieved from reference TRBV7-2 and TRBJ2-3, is GAGVSQSPSNKVTEKGKDVELRCDPISGHTALYWYRQSLGQGLEFLIYFQGNSAPDKSGLPSDRFSAERTGGSVSTLTIQRTQQEDSAVYLCASRTGLTDTQYFGPGTRLTVL.

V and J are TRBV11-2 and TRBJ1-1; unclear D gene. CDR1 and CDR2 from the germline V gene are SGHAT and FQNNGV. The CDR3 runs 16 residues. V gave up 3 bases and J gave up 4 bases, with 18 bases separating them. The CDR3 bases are TGTGCCAGCAGCTTCCCGGACGGCCGAGGAGTCACTGAAGCTTTCTTT. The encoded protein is CASSFPDGRGVTEAFF.

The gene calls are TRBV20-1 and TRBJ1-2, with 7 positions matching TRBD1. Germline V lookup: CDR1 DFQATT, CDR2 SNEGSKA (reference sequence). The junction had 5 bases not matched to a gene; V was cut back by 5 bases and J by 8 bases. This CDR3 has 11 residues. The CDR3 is CSAFDREGYTF. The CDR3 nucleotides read TGCAGTGCTTTCGACAGGGAAGGCTACACCTTC.

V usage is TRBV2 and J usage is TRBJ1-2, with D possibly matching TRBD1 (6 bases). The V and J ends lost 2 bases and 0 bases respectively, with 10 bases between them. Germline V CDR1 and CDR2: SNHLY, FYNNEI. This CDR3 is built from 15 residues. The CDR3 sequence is CASSEQGSANYGYTF. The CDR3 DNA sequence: TGTGCCAGCAGTGAACAGGGGTCAGCTAACTATGGCTACACCTTC.

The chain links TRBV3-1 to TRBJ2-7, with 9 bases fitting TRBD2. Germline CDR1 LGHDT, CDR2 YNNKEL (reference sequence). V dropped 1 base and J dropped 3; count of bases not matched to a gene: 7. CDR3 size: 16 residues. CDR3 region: CASSQVIGGRGYEQYF. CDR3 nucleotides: TGTGCCAGCAGCCAAGTAATTGGCGGGAGGGGCTACGAGCAGTACTTC.

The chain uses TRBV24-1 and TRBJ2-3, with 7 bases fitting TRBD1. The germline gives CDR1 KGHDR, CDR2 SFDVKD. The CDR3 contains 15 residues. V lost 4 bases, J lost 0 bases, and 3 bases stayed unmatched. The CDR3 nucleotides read TGTGCCACCAGTGACGGGGACAGAAGCACAGATACGCAGTATTTT. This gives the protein CATSDGDRSTDTQYF.

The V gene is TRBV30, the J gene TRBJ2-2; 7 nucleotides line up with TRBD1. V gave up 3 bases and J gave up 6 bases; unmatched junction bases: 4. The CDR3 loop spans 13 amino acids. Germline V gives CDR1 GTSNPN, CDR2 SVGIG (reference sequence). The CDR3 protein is CAWSSGGAGELFF. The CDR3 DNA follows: TGTGCCTGGAGCTCAGGGGGTGCCGGGGAGCTGTTTTTT.

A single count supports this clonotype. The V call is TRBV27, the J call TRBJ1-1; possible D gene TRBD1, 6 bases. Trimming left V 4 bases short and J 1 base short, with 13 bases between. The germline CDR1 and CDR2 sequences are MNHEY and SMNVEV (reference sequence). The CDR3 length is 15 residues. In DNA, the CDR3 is TGTGCCAGCAGTTGGACAGCCAACCAGAACACTGAAGCTTTCTTT. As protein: CASSWTANQNTEAFF.